Below, one T cell receptor (beta chain) is given with its context. The entry originates in a study of neoadjuvant anti-PD-1 for oral cavity cancer. Using immunoSEQ multiplex PCR, the repertoire was profiled, and TCRdb retains in-frame clones only, with some absent. The sample has some 15,000 clones, 40% seen once. The CDR3 totals 11 residues. Trimming shortened V by 2 bases and J by 12 bases, and 10 bases separated the two germline ends. CDR1 is MNHEY, CDR2 SVGAGI, per germline. The time point is: after neoadjuvant nivolumab, at surgical resection. The sequencing used tumor tissue, collected after nivolumab (anti-PD-1) treatment. The rearrangement links TRBV6-5 to TRBJ1-1; D ambiguous. The TCR comes from a person aged 40 to 85 with oral cavity squamous cell carcinoma. The CDR3 bases are TGTGCCAGCAGTTACGGGGTTTTAACTTTCTTT. It translates to CASSYGVLTFF.